This TCR beta chain was sequenced during a study of CXCR3-negative and CXCR3-positive naive CD8 T cells. Overall study: The study obtained roughly 130 million TRB reads, about 1.5 +/- 0.3 million per library.

With regard to this clonotype: Antigen unknown.

Whole-study findings and limits: TRB CDR3 properties indicated TCR strength, while surface CD5 was similar across naive subsets. In CXCR3-positive naive cells, the TRB CDR3s were more hydrophobic than in CXCR3-negative naive cells. Partial loss of CXCR3 expression followed cryopreservation; most assays used fresh PBMCs.

Libraries of TRB cDNA were made by 5' RACE and carried UMIs. TCRdb re-analyzed the 5' RACE reads; it lists each CDR3 protein once, without DNA. The sample totals over 55,000 distinct CDR3 sequences. The V gene's germline CDR1 is SNHLY and CDR2 FYNNEI. The CDR3 loop spans 14 amino acids. Naive CD8+ T cells were CD45RO-CCR7+CD27+CD95-. The chain recombines TRBV2 with TRBJ2-1; TCRdb's assignment of TRBD1 cannot be checked, as there is no DNA. Sequencing was done on a sample of naive CXCR3+ CD8+ T cells from blood. Noted subset: CD45RO-CCR7+CD27+CD95- naive CD8+ T cells expressing CXCR3 (TNR3+). The clonotype originates from a human donor in good health. Some clones in this sample may be carry-over from other donors' samples. The CDR3 sequence: CASRTGGFYNEQFF.